This T cell receptor (beta chain) was found in a study of CD4 T cells in relation to SARS-CoV-2 and coronaviruses. General observations from the study: Monoreactive clones expanded significantly more to SARS-CoV-2 than crossreactive clones did.

In this sample, this clone turned up once. Its target is not known. Between the trimmed V and J ends, which lost 0 bases and 3 bases, there was a span of 13 bases. CDR3 length: 15 amino acids. CDR1 and CDR2 (germline): SGHRS, YFSETQ. Libraries were prepared by immunoSEQ multiplex PCR; TCRdb keeps only in-frame clonotypes and omits some of them. The repertoire has 10,000 to 15,000 clones, 78% of them found once; the top ten carry about an eighth. The unexposed donors gave CD4+ T cells in 2011-2018, prior to COVID-19. Isolation of CD4+ T cells took place after less than twelve days in culture. Cells permitting, SARS-CoV-2 S/N and four cold-coronavirus spikes were tested on unexposed-donor CD4+ T cells.

This TCR came from a human donor in good health. Sample: CD4+ T cells from PBMCs, cultured in vitro. V gene TRBV5-1 combines with J gene TRBJ2-7; D may be TRBD1 or TRBD2 (6 bases each). The CDR3 nucleotides read TGCGCCAGCAGCTTGGCGGAGGGGGGCTTCTACGAGCAGTACTTC. Translation gives CASSLAEGGFYEQYF.